This T cell receptor beta chain is drawn from a study of control samples from healthy donors and cancer patients (dated by TCRdb to between 2020 and 2021). Ends trimmed: V by 2 bases, J by 3 bases; bases unmatched to a gene: 1. The CDR3 contains 15 residues, cysteine and phenylalanine counted. Just the 45-base CDR3 DNA is kept, in frame starting at base 1. As encoded in the germline V gene (reference sequence), CDR1 is SEHNR while CDR2 is FQNEAQ. About this clone itself: Its cognate antigen has yet to be identified. No base-level quality is on record; no much larger clone is a single base apart.

Receptor amplification or capture employed the immunoSEQ multiplex PCR assay. TCRdb limited this immuneACCESS table to in-frame rearrangements with V and J called. A share of clones is missing; checked studies link under half to unresolved V genes, and the rest is unexplained. The sample table records 110,000 to 150,000 clones; 90% to 95% of these occur just once. 10% to 15% of the sample is taken by the ten largest. The material sequenced was blood. The V gene is TRBV7-9 and the J gene is TRBJ1-4; TRBD1 matches 9 bases in the middle. This sequence originates from a man aged 40-50 years in good health. The CDR3 reads as follows: CASSLRQGANEKLFF. The DNA is TGTGCCAGCAGCTTAAGACAGGGGGCTAATGAAAAACTGTTTTTT.